This T cell receptor beta chain was captured in a study of cytomegalovirus exposure and HLA in healthy donors. This CDR3 contains 12 residues. Germline lookup yields CDR1 SQVTM and CDR2 ANQGSEA. It was healthy bone marrow donors who served as donors. A word on this clone: Its antigen is as yet unknown. At one boundary the junction diverges from the germline segment, which might be a read error.

Points from the study as a whole: DRB1 had the most TCR associations and HLA-C the fewest, a later analysis found, with rates varying by HLA locus.

A multiplex PCR was run with 60 Vbeta primers and 13 Jbeta primers. The data were produced by immunoSEQ multiplex PCR, yet TCRdb's version contains in-frame clones alone and is incomplete. The profile shows approximately 140,000 clones, approximately 85% of them singletons. This TCR was recovered from a boy between 5 and 17 years old in good health and CMV-seronegative. This chain joins TRBV29-1 and TRBJ1-1, with D possibly TRBD1 on 6 matching bases. Material for sequencing was PBMCs. CDR3 bases: TGCAGCGTTAAAGACAGGCCTAGCACGGCTTTCTTT. It codes for CSVKDRPSTAFF.